The 28 T cell receptor beta chains below were found in one sample sequenced in a study of identical twins. A single record per CDR3 protein comes from TCRdb applying MiXCR to the 5' RACE reads. Among just under 650,000 distinct CDR3 sequences listed, roughly 7.2% were seen once. These data were likewise used in another study, on yellow fever vaccine responses in identical twins.

The sequencing sample was made of PBMCs. Every receptor here comes from a young woman in good health.

In its sample, this clonotype was seen a few times. CDR3 sequence (DNA): TGTGCCAGCGGCCAAGGGTCGGCAGTCCGCACAGATACGCAGTATTTT. Translating gives CASGQGSAVRTDTQYF. The chain has TRBV6-1 and TRBJ2-3; D gene uncertain. The CDR3 totals 16 residues. The germline gives CDR1 MNHNS, CDR2 SASEGT. The ends were cut back, 8 bases at V and 1 base at J, with 19 bases in the middle.

There are a few counts of this clonotype. V is TRBV11-2 and J is TRBJ2-1; D may be TRBD1 or TRBD2 (5 bases each). V gave up 4 bases and J gave up 5 bases, with 9 bases separating them. CDR1 and CDR2 (germline): SGHAT, FQNNGV. The CDR3 is 13 residues long. The CDR3 bases are TGTGCCAGCAGCTCGGGACCCGACAATGAGCAGTTCTTC. Its translation: CASSSGPDNEQFF.

This clonotype was detected a few times. V is TRBV3-1 and J is TRBJ2-1; D is uncertain. CDR1 LGHDT and CDR2 YNNKEL come from the germline V gene (reference sequence). The CDR3 has 15 amino acids. Between the trimmed V and J ends, which lost 1 base and 0 bases, there was a span of 7 bases. This CDR3 reads CASSQGPLSYNEQFF. The DNA for the CDR3 is TGTGCCAGCAGCCAAGGGCCTCTCTCCTACAATGAGCAGTTCTTC.

This clonotype was counted ten times or more. A read error may produce the germline difference seen at one junction end. The chain joins TRBV12-3 or TRBV12-4 to TRBJ2-5; D may be TRBD2 (7 bases). The CDR3 runs to 13 residues. The CDR3 loop is CASSLRGGETQYF. DNA of the CDR3: TGCGCCAGCAGCTTGAGGGGGGGAGAGACCCAGTACTTC.

There are a few counts of this clonotype. V is TRBV15 and J is TRBJ2-5; 8 nucleotides line up with TRBD1. This CDR3 region has 17 residues. Germline V gene lookup returns CDR1 LNHNV and CDR2 YYDKDF (reference sequence). V lost 1 base and J lost 2; bases outside the gene matches: 9. The CDR3 DNA reads TGTGCCACCAGCAGAGGCCCCGGACAGGGCCGACAAGAGACCCAGTACTTC. It codes for CATSRGPGQGRQETQYF. Full variable domain (outside the CDR3, taken from reference TRBV15 and TRBJ2-5): DAMVIQNPRYQVTQFGKPVTLSCSQTLNHNVMYWYQQKSSQAPKLLFHYYDKDFNNEADTPDNFQSRRPNTSFCFLDIRSPGLGDTAMYLCATSRGPGQGRQETQYFGPGTRLLVL.

This clonotype occurred a few times. This chain joins TRBV19 and TRBJ2-7, with TRBD2 as a possible D gene (6 bases). The CDR3 runs to 15 residues. Germline CDR1 is LNHDA and CDR2 is SQIVND (reference sequence). Trimming removed 4 bases at V and 1 base at J, with 14 bases between. This CDR3 is CASSTGGALSYEQYF. The CDR3 nucleotides are TGTGCCAGTAGTACAGGAGGGGCTCTGTCCTACGAGCAGTACTTC.

This clonotype was seen at least ten times. This chain links TRBV29-1 with TRBJ2-7; D is tentatively TRBD1 or TRBD2 (5 bases each). The CDR3 sequence is 13 residues long. Trimming took 6 bases from V and 4 from J, leaving 16 bases between them. Germline V gene data show CDR1 as SQVTM and CDR2 as ANQGSEA. In nucleotides, the CDR3 is TGCAGCGTACCGGGACCGGCCGAATACGAGCAGTACTTC. Protein: CSVPGPAEYEQYF.

The chain couples TRBV13 to TRBJ1-3, with a possible D match to TRBD1 (6 bases). V lost 5 bases, J lost 0 bases, and 14 bases lay in between. Per the germline V gene, CDR1 is PRHDT and CDR2 is FYEKMQ (reference sequence). The CDR3 sequence is 16 residues long. The CDR3 DNA reads as TGTGCCAGCAGCCCCCGGGGGGCAGCCTCTGGAAACACCATATATTTT. Protein sequence: CASSPRGAASGNTIYF. The full variable domain, with the rest looked up from reference TRBV13 and TRBJ1-3, is AAGVIQSPRHLIKEKRETATLKCYPIPRHDTVYWYQQGPGQDPQFLISFYEKMQSDKGSIPDRFSAQQFSDYHSELNMSSLELGDSALYFCASSPRGAASGNTIYFGEGSWLTVV.

This clonotype was recorded a few times. This chain uses TRBV5-6 with TRBJ1-6; weak D call: TRBD1 (5 bases). The length of the CDR3 is 15 residues. CDR1 and CDR2 (germline): SGHDT, YYEEEE. V was cut by 0 bases and J by 13 bases, with 17 bases left in between. The CDR3 spells CASSLVDQGPRPLHF. CDR3 in DNA: TGTGCCAGCAGCTTGGTCGACCAGGGCCCTAGGCCCCTCCACTTT.

Ten or more counts support this clonotype. The chain couples TRBV11-2 to TRBJ1-2, with 8 positions matching TRBD1. The CDR3 length is 14 residues. V lost 1 base to trimming and J lost 3 bases; unmatched junction nucleotides: 1. Germline CDR1 reads SGHAT; CDR2 reads FQNNGV. The CDR3 coding sequence is TGTGCCAGCAGCTTAGGGACAGGGCACTATGGCTACACCTTC. It is translated as CASSLGTGHYGYTF.

Only a few counts were recorded for this clonotype. The chain is built from TRBV24-1 and TRBJ2-5; 8 bases align to TRBD2. This CDR3 is built from 14 residues. V lost 5 bases to trimming and J lost 2 bases; unmatched junction nucleotides: 3. Germline loops: CDR1 KGHDR, CDR2 SFDVKD. This CDR3 is CATSVTSAQETQYF. The CDR3 DNA follows: TGTGCCACCAGTGTGACTAGCGCGCAAGAGACCCAGTACTTC.

In this sample, this clonotype turned up many times. The J gene is TRBJ1-1, the V gene TRBV12-3 or TRBV12-4, with 11 positions matching TRBD1. The V gene end was trimmed by 5 bases and the J gene end by 7 bases; junction bases not matched to a gene: 6. The CDR3 has 14 residues. CDR3 coding DNA: TGTGCCAGCAGTAGGACAGGGGGCATAGGTGAAGCTTTCTTT. Translation: CASSRTGGIGEAFF.

The J gene is TRBJ2-3, the V gene TRBV5-1; D possibly uses TRBD1 or TRBD2 (6 bases each). CDR1 and CDR2 from the germline V gene are SGHRS and YFSETQ. This CDR3 comprises 14 residues. V gave up 5 bases and J gave up 2 bases, with 12 bases separating them. The CDR3 DNA sequence: TGCGCCAGCAGTGGCGGGGACACCACAGATACGCAGTATTTT. Protein sequence: CASSGGDTTDTQYF.

The rearrangement joins TRBV20-1 to TRBJ2-2; D remains unclear. Trimming removed 5 bases from V and 7 bases from J, with 8 bases in between. This CDR3 is 11 amino acids long. Germline assignment: CDR1 DFQATT and CDR2 SNEGSKA (reference sequence). CDR3 bases: TGCAGTGCTTCGCATGTCGGGGAGCTGTTTTTT. The encoded protein is CSASHVGELFF.

This clonotype was detected ten times or more. The chain uses TRBV12-3 or TRBV12-4 and TRBJ1-1; no firm D call. The CDR3 consists of 12 residues. Trimming pared 6 bases from V and 4 bases from J, leaving 9 bases between. Here the CDR3 reads CASRVQSTEAFF. The CDR3 DNA sequence: TGTGCCAGCAGGGTGCAAAGCACTGAAGCTTTCTTT.

A few counts support this clonotype. The gene calls are TRBV5-8 and TRBJ2-2; tentative D call: TRBD2 (6 bases). Germline-derived CDR1 and CDR2 are SGHTS and YDEGEE. The ends were cut back, 0 bases at V and 5 bases at J, with 11 bases in the middle. This CDR3 comprises 15 residues. The CDR3 nucleotides are TGTGCCAGCAGCTTGGCTCTGGGAGGTACCGGGGAGCTGTTTTTT. Translated, it gives CASSLALGGTGELFF.

This clonotype occurred a few times. CDR3 sequence: CASNPGVANYGYTF. DNA of the CDR3: TGTGCCAGCAACCCAGGAGTGGCTAACTATGGCTACACCTTC. This chain joins TRBV7-9 and TRBJ1-2; D unresolved. CDR3 size: 14 residues. Germline-derived CDR1 and CDR2 are SEHNR and FQNEAQ (reference sequence). Trimming shortened V by 7 bases and J by 0 bases, and 12 bases separated the two germline ends.

This clonotype was counted between two and nine times. This sequence joins TRBV29-1 and TRBJ2-2; D assignment may be TRBD1 or TRBD2 (5 bases each). CDR3 size: 15 residues. Trimming removed 3 bases at V and 4 bases at J, with 15 bases between. CDR1 and CDR2 from the germline V gene are SQVTM and ANQGSEA. The CDR3: CSVESLRGSTGELFF. CDR3 sequence (DNA): TGCAGCGTTGAGAGCTTGAGGGGAAGCACCGGGGAGCTGTTTTTT.

The chain carries TRBV14 and TRBJ2-1; 7 bases map to TRBD2. The germline V gene has CDR1 SGHDN and CDR2 FVKESK. This CDR3 is 17 amino acids long. After removal of 0 bases from V and 4 bases from J, the junction contained 9 bases not matched to a gene. The CDR3 DNA is TGTGCCAGCAGCCAAGAAGGAGCGGGAAGGCGGTACAATGAGCAGTTCTTC. Translated, it gives CASSQEGAGRRYNEQFF.

In its sample, this clonotype was seen a few times. This chain connects TRBV20-1 to TRBJ1-1; possibly TRBD1 for D (6 bases). Germline V gene lookup returns CDR1 DFQATT and CDR2 SNEGSKA (reference sequence). V was cut by 6 bases and J by 1 base, with 9 bases left in between. The CDR3 runs to 12 residues. The CDR3 nucleotides read TGCAGTGCCTGGGGACAGAACACTGAAGCTTTCTTT. This translates into CSAWGQNTEAFF.

This clonotype showed up just a few times. This sequence joins TRBV5-1 and TRBJ2-3, with D possibly matching TRBD1 (6 bases). V was clipped by 0 bases and J by 1 base, with 15 bases between them. The CDR3 runs 17 residues. Germline V CDR1 and CDR2: SGHRS, YFSETQ. CDR3 amino acids: CASSLASGEWGTDTQYF. The CDR3 nucleotides are TGCGCCAGCAGCTTGGCCTCAGGGGAGTGGGGCACAGATACGCAGTATTTT. The full variable domain, with the rest looked up from reference TRBV5-1 and TRBJ2-3, is KAGVTQTPRYLIKTRGQQVTLSCSPISGHRSVSWYQQTPGQGLQFLFEYFSETQRNKGNFPGRFSGRQFSNSRSEMNVSTLELGDSALYLCASSLASGEWGTDTQYFGPGTRLTVL.

For this clonotype: Being one base from a much bigger clone, this may be a read error. The V and J genes are TRBV29-1 and TRBJ2-7; TRBD1 matches 8 bases. This CDR3 region has 14 residues. Per germline, CDR1 SQVTM and CDR2 ANQGSEA. As DNA, the CDR3 is TGCAGCGTTGAAGGGGGACAGGTACCCTACGAGCACTACTTC. It specifies CSVEGGQVPYEHYF.

The J gene is TRBJ1-5, the V gene TRBV20-1, with a tentative D call TRBD1 (6 bases). Trimming left V 2 bases short and J 0 bases short, with 14 bases between. This CDR3 contains 16 residues. Germline CDR1 is DFQATT and CDR2 is SNEGSKA (reference sequence). CDR3 sequence reads: CSARRGRTDSNQPQHF. The CDR3 region has the DNA TGCAGTGCTAGACGGGGTAGGACAGATAGCAATCAGCCCCAGCATTTT.

This chain connects TRBV12-3 or TRBV12-4 to TRBJ1-4; tentatively, D is TRBD1 (5 bases). The CDR3 contains 18 residues. Trimming took off 5 bases at V and 3 bases at J, with 22 bases between the two ends. CDR3 DNA sequence: TGTGCCAGCAGTAAGGGTGGGATCTCCAGGGCGGCTAATGAAAAACTGTTTTTT. This encodes CASSKGGISRAANEKLFF.

This clonotype was observed many times. The rearrangement joins TRBV20-1 to TRBJ2-3; D is unclear. CDR3 length equals 14 residues. Germline V gene data show CDR1 as DFQATT and CDR2 as SNEGSKA (reference sequence). The V end was cut by 3 bases, the J end by 3 bases, with 13 bases between. CDR3 amino acids: CSASIPSLTDTQYF. CDR3 sequence (DNA): TGCAGTGCTAGCATCCCTAGTTTAACAGATACGCAGTATTTT.

The sample holds many counts of this clonotype. The chain employs TRBV4-1 and TRBJ2-1, with TRBD2 identical over 8 bases. This CDR3 contains 14 residues. V trimming: 2 bases; J trimming: 6 bases; junction bases outside the gene matches: 3. Germline V gives CDR1 MGHRA, CDR2 YSYEKL. The CDR3 DNA is TGCGCCAGCAGCCAATGGGGGACTAGCAATGAGCAGTTCTTC. It codes for CASSQWGTSNEQFF.

V and J are TRBV6-2 or TRBV6-3 and TRBJ2-7, with 12 bases identical to TRBD2. This CDR3 comprises 15 residues. Per the germline V gene, CDR1 is MNHEY and CDR2 is SVGEGT. V was clipped by 6 bases and J by 2 bases; unmatched bases: 5. The CDR3 here is CASSESSGRAYEQYF. In DNA form, the CDR3 reads TGTGCCAGCAGCGAATCTAGCGGGAGGGCCTACGAGCAGTACTTC.

This clonotype was detected only once. V is TRBV24-1 and J is TRBJ2-1; 7 bases are a match to TRBD1. After removal of 6 bases from V and 0 bases from J, the junction contained 7 bases not matched to a gene. The CDR3 contains 16 residues. The germline V gene encodes CDR1 KGHDR and CDR2 SFDVKD. In DNA, the CDR3 is TGTGCCACCAGTCTCGGACAGGCGAGCTCCTACAATGAGCAGTTCTTC. This gives the protein CATSLGQASSYNEQFF.